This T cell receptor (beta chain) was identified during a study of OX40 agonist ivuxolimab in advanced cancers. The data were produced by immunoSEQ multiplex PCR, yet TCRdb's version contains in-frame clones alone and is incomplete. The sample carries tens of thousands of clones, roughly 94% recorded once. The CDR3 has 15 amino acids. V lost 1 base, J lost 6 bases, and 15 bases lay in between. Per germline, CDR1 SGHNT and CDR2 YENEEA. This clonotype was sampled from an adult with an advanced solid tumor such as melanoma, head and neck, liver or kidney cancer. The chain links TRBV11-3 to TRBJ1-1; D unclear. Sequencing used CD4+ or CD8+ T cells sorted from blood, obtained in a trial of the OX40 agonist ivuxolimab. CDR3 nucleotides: TGTGCCAGCAGCTTAGTAGGAGCAGGCGCCGCTGAAGCTTTCTTT. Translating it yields CASSLVGAGAAEAFF.